This T cell receptor (beta chain) is from a study of PD-1 blockade in classical Hodgkin lymphoma. The overall study: With a 2-week interval, patients received intravenous nivolumab at 3 mg/kg.

Assay: immunoSEQ multiplex PCR; the TCRdb copy retains only in-frame clones and omits some. The sample has almost 100,000 clones; about nine tenths are singletons. This clone was seen just once. Germline loops: CDR1 LNHDA, CDR2 SQIVND (reference sequence). The junction had 2 bases not matched to a gene; V was cut back by 6 bases and J by 5 bases. This CDR3 has 14 amino acids. Every patient experienced relapse after autologous stem cell transplantation, and brentuximab vedotin exposure varied. The source of this sequence is a human donor with classical Hodgkin lymphoma. Sequenced material: peripheral blood mononuclear cells (PBMCs), taken at baseline. This rearrangement joins TRBV19 to TRBJ2-1; 12 nucleotides agree with TRBD2. CDR3 DNA: TGTGCCAGTAGACTAGCGGGAGGCAACAATGAGCAGTTCTTC. Its translation: CASRLAGGNNEQFF.